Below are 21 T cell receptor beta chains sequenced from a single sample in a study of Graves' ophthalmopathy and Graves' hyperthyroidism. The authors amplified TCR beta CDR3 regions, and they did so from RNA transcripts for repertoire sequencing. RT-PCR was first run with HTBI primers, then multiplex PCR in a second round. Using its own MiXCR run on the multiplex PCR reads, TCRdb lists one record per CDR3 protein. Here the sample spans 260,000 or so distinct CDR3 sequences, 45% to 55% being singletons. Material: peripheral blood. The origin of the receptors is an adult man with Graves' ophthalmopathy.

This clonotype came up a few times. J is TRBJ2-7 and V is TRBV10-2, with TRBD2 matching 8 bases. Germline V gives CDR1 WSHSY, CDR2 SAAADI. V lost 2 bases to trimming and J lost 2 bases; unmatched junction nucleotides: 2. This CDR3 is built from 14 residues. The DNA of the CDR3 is TGCGCCAGCAGTGAGCCGGGACTAGCCTACGAGCAGTACTTC. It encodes CASSEPGLAYEQYF.

CDR3 in DNA: TGTGCCAGCAGCTCTTCGGGGGCTGAGCAGTACTTC. It codes for CASSSSGAEQYF. The chain links TRBV7-9 to TRBJ2-7; D tentatively fits TRBD1 or TRBD2 (6 bases each). This CDR3 region has 12 residues. Germline loops: CDR1 SEHNR, CDR2 FQNEAQ (reference sequence). Trimming pared 4 bases from V and 7 bases from J, leaving 11 bases between. The full variable domain, with the rest looked up from reference TRBV7-9 and TRBJ2-7, is DTGVSQNPRHKITKRGQNVTFRCDPISEHNRLYWYRQTLGQGPEFLTYFQNEAQLEKSRLLSDRFSAERPKGSFSTLEIQRTEQGDSAMYLCASSSSGAEQYFGPGTRLTVT.

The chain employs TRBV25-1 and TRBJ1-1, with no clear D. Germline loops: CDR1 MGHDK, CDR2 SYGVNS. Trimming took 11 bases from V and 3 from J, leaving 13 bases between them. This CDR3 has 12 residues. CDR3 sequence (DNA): TGTGCCCCAATGGGAAGAGACACTGAAGCTTTCTTT. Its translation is CAPMGRDTEAFF.

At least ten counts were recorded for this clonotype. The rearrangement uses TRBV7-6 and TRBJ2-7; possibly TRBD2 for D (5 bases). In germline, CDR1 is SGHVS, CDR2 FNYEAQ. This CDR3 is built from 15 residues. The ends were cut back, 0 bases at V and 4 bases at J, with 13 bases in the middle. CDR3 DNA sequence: TGTGCCAGCAGCTTAGCCACGGGGTCGGGGTACGAGCAGTACTTC. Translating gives CASSLATGSGYEQYF.

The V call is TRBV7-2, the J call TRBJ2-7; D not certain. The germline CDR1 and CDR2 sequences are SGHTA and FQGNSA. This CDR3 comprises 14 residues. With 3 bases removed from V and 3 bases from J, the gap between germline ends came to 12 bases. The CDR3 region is CASSLGSLGYEQYF. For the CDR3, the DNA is TGTGCCAGCAGCTTGGGCTCGCTTGGCTACGAGCAGTACTTC.

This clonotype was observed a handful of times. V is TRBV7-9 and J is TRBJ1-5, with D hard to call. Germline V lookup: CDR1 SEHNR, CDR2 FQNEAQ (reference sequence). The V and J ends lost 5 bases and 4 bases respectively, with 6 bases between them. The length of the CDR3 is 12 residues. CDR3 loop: CASSQKNQPQHF. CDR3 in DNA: TGTGCCAGCAGCCAAAAGAATCAGCCCCAGCATTTT.

The CDR3 DNA reads as TGTGCCAGCAGCCCCAGAGGGGGGGTATGGAACACTGAAGCTTTCTTT. Residues: CASSPRGGVWNTEAFF. The J gene is TRBJ1-1, the V gene TRBV9; D is possibly TRBD1 (6 bases). The V gene lost 4 bases and the J gene lost 1 base, with 17 bases spanning the gap. This CDR3 region has 16 residues. The V gene's germline CDR1 is SGDLS and CDR2 YYNGEE.

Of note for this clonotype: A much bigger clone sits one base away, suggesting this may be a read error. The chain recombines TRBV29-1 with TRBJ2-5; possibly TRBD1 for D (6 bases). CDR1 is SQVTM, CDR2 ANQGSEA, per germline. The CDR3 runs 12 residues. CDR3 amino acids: CGVDPTGETQYF. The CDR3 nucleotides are TGCGGCGTTGACCCCACAGGGGAGACCCAGTACTTC.

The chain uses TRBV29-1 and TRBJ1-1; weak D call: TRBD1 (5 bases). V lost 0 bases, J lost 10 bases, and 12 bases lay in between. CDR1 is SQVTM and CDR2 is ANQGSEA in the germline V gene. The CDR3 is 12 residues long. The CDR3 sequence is CSVEDPEGRAFF. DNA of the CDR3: TGCAGCGTTGAAGATCCTGAGGGGAGAGCTTTCTTT.

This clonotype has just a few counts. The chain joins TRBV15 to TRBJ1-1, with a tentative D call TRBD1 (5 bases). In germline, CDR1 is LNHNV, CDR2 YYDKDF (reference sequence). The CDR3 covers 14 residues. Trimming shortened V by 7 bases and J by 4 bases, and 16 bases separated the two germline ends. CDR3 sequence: CATTGDLRSTEAFF. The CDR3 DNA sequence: TGTGCCACCACGGGGGATCTTAGAAGCACTGAAGCTTTCTTT. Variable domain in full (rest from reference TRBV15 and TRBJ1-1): DAMVIQNPRYQVTQFGKPVTLSCSQTLNHNVMYWYQQKSSQAPKLLFHYYDKDFNNEADTPDNFQSRRPNTSFCFLDIRSPGLGDTAMYLCATTGDLRSTEAFFGQGTRLTVV.

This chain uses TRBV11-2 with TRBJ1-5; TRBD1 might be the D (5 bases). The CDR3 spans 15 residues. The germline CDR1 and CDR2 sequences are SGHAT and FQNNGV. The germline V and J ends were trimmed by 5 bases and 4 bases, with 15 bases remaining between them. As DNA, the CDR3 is TGTGCCAGCAGCCCGAGGCCCGGGACTAATCAGCCCCAGCATTTT. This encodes CASSPRPGTNQPQHF.

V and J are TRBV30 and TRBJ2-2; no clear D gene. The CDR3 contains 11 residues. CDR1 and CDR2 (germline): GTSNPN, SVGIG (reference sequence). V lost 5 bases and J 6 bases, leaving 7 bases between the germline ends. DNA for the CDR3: TGTGCCTGGTCTCTGGCCGGGGAGCTGTTTTTT. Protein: CAWSLAGELFF.

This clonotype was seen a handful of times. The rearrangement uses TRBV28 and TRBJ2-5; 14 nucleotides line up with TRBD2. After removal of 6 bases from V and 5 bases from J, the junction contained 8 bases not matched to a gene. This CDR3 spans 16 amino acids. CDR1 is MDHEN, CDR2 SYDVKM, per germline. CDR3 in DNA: TGTGCCAGCAGCTCTGGACTAGCGGGAGGATCTGAGACCCAGTACTTC. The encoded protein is CASSSGLAGGSETQYF.

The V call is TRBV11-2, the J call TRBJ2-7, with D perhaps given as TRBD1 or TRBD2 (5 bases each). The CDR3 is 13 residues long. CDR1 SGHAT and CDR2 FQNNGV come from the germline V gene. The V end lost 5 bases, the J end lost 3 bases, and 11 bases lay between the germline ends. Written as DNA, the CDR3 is TGTGCCAGCAGCCCGGGACCGATCTACGAGCAGTACTTC. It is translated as CASSPGPIYEQYF.

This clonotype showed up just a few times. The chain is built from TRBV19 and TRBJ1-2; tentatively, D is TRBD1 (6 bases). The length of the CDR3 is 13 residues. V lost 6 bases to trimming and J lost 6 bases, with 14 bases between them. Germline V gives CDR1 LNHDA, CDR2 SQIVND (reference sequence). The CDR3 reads CASRTVGANGYTF. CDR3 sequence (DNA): TGTGCCAGTAGGACCGTGGGGGCGAATGGCTACACCTTC.

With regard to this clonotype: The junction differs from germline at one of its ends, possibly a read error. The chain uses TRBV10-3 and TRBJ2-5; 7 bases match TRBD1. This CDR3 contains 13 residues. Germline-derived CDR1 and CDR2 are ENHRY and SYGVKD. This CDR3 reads CATSLTGEEAQYF. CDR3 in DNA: TGTGCCACCAGTCTCACAGGGGAAGAGGCCCAGTACTTC.

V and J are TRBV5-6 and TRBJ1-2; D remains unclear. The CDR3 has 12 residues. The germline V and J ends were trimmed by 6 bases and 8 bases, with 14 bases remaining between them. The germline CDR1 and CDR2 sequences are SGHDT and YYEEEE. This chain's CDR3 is CASTMGGGGYTF. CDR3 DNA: TGTGCCAGCACAATGGGAGGCGGGGGCTACACCTTC. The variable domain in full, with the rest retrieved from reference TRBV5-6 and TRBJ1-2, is DAGVTQSPTHLIKTRGQQVTLRCSPKSGHDTVSWYQQALGQGPQFIFQYYEEEERQRGNFPDRFSGHQFPNYSSELNVNALLLGDSALYLCASTMGGGGYTFGSGTRLTVV.

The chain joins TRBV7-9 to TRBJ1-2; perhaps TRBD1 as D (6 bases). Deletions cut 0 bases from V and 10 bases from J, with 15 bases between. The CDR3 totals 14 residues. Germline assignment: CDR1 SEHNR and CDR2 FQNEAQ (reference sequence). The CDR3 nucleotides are TGTGCCAGCAGCTTAGCGCCGCGGTCAGGGGACTACACCTTC. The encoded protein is CASSLAPRSGDYTF.

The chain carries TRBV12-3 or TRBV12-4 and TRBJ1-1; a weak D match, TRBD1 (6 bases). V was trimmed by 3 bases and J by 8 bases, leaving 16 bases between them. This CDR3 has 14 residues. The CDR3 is CASSFSNRVPEAFF. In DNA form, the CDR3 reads TGTGCCAGCAGTTTCAGCAACAGGGTACCCGAAGCTTTCTTT.

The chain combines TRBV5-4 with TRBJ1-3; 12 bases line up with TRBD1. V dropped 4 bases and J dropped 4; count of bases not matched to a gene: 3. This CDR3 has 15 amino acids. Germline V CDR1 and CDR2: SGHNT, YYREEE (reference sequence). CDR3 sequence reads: CASSRDRGRGNTIYF. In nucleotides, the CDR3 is TGTGCCAGCAGCCGGGACAGGGGGCGCGGAAACACCATATATTTT.

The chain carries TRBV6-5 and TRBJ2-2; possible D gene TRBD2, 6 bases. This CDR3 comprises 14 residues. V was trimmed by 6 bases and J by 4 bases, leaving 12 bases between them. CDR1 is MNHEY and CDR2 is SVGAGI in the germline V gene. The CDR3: CASRRDPGTGELFF. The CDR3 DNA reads TGTGCCAGCAGGCGGGACCCTGGCACCGGGGAGCTGTTTTTT.